This TCR beta chain was obtained from a study of T cell changes during pregnancy in multiple sclerosis. This clone was seen a single time. Germline CDR1 is SNHLY and CDR2 is FYNNEI. The CDR3 has 13 residues. V gave up 10 bases and J gave up 2 bases; unmatched junction bases: 5. Libraries were prepared by immunoSEQ multiplex PCR; TCRdb keeps only in-frame clonotypes and omits some of them. The table lists tens of thousands of clones, around nine tenths of them singletons, with under 8% in the top ten. This clonotype originated in a female donor with multiple sclerosis, enrolled in a pregnancy study. The source material was CD8+ T cells from peripheral blood mononuclear cells, sampled in the first trimester of pregnancy. The genes are TRBV2 and TRBJ2-3, with 8 bases matching TRBD2. The DNA of the CDR3 is TGTGCCACACTAGCGGACTACACAGATACGCAGTATTTT. It yields the protein CATLADYTDTQYF.